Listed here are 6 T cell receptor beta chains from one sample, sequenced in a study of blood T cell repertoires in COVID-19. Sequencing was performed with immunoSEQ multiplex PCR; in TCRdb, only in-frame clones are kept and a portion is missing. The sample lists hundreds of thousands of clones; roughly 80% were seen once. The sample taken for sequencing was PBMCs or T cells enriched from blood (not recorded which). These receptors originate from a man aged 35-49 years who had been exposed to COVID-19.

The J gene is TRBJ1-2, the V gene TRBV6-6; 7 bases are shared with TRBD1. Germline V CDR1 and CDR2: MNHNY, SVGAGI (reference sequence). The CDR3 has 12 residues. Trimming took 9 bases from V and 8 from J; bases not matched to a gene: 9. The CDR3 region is CASHEGASGYTF. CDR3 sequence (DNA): TGTGCCAGTCACGAGGGGGCAAGCGGCTACACCTTC.

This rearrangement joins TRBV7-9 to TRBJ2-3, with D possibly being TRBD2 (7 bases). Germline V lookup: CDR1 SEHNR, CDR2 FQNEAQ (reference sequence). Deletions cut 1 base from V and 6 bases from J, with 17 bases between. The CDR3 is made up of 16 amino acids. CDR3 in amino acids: CASSLVLAGEGDTQYF. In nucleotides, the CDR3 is TGTGCCAGCAGCTTAGTTTTGGCAGGGGAGGGCGATACGCAGTATTTT.

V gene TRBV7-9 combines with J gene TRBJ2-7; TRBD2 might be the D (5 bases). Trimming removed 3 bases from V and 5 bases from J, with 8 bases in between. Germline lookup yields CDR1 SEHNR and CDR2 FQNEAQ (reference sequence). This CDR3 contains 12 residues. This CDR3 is CASSLDWNEQYF. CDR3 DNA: TGTGCCAGCAGCTTGGACTGGAACGAGCAGTACTTC.

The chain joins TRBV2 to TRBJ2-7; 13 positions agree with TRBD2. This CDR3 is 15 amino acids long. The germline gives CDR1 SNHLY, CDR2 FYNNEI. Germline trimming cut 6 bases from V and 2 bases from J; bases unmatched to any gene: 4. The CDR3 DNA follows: TGTGCCAGCAGGGTACTAGCGGGAGGGCCCTACGAGCAGTACTTC. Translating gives CASRVLAGGPYEQYF.

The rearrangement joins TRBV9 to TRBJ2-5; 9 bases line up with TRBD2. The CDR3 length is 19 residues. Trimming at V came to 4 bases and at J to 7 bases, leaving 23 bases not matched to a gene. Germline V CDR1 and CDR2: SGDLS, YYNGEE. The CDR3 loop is CASSPPWGGRALKDRTQYF. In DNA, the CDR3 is TGTGCCAGCAGCCCGCCTTGGGGCGGGAGGGCCTTGAAAGATAGGACCCAGTACTTC.

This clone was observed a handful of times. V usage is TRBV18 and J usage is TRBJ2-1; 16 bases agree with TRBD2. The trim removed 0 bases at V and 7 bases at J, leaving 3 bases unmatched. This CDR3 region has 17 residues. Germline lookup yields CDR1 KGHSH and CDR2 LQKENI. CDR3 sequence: CASSPPGLAGGLNEQFF. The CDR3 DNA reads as TGTGCCAGCTCACCACCGGGACTAGCGGGAGGGCTTAATGAGCAGTTCTTC.